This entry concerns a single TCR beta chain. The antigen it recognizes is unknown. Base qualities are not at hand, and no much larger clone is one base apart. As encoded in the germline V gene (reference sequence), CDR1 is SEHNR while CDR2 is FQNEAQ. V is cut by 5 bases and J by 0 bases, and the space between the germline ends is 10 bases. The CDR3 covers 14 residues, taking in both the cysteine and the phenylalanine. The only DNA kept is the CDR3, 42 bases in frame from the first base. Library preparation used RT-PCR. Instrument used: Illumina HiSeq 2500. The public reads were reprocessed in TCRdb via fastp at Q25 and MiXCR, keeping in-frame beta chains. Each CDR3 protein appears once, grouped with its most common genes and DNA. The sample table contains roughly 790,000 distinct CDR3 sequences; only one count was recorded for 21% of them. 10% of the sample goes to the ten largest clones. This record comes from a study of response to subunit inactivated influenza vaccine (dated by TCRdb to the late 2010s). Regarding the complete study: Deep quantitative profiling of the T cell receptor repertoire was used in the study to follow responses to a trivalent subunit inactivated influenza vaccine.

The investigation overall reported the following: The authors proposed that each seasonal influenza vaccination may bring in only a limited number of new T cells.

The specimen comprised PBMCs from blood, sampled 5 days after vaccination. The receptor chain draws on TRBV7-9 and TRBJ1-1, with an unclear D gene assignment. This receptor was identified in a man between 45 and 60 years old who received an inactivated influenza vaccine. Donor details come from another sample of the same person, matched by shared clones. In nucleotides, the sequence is TGTGCCAGCAGCGCTCATATCCTGAACACTGAAGCTTTCTTT. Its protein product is CASSAHILNTEAFF.